This T cell receptor (beta chain) was obtained from a study of cytomegalovirus exposure and HLA in healthy donors. Study findings and constraints: A later look showed TCR association rates differing by HLA locus, highest for DRB1 and lowest for HLA-C. A prior analysis recorded that most TCR beta V segments were productive about 87% or about 30% of the time. Across all donors, roughly uniform sequencing depth was an assumption of the presence/absence analyses.

In regard to this clone: Its antigen is not identified.

Trimming cost V 5 bases and J 7 bases, with 11 bases left between them. This CDR3 has 11 amino acids. Per germline, CDR1 DFQATT and CDR2 SNEGSKA (reference sequence). While unrecorded immune exposures were likely, the donors were nominally healthy when sampled. Amplification used 60 Vbeta primers and 13 Jbeta primers. Libraries were prepared by immunoSEQ multiplex PCR; TCRdb keeps only in-frame clonotypes and omits some of them. The sample includes around 160,000 clones, approximately 70% of them seen just once. Sequencing was carried out using PBMCs. The rearrangement links TRBV20-1 to TRBJ1-2, with D possibly being TRBD1 (6 bases). This clonotype originated in a woman in her forties in good health and CMV-seropositive. CDR3 amino acids: CSAYDRSGYTF. CDR3 sequence (DNA): TGCAGTGCTTACGACAGGAGTGGCTACACCTTC.